Following are 13 T cell receptor beta chains from one sample sequenced in a study of blood T cell repertoires in COVID-19. Assay: immunoSEQ multiplex PCR; the TCRdb copy retains only in-frame clones and omits some. The repertoire holds some 60,000 clones, 84% seen once, with roughly a tenth in the top ten. The sequenced material came from peripheral blood. Receptor source: a man at least 80 years old with COVID-19, enrolled during active disease.

The V gene is TRBV9, the J gene TRBJ2-3; 7 nucleotides agree with TRBD2. The CDR3 runs to 14 residues. CDR1 is SGDLS and CDR2 is YYNGEE in the germline V gene. Trimming at V came to 7 bases and at J to 6 bases, leaving 11 bases not matched to a gene. In DNA form, the CDR3 reads TGTGCCAGCGCGGCGGGAGCGTTAAGGGATACGCAGTATTTT. Its translation: CASAAGALRDTQYF.

J is TRBJ1-2 and V is TRBV12-5; no definite D call. The length of the CDR3 is 15 residues. V lost 4 bases and J lost 0, with 12 bases in between. From germline, CDR1 is LGHNT and CDR2 FRNRAP. CDR3 sequence reads: CASGSRRGANYGYTF. CDR3 coding DNA: TGTGCTAGTGGTTCCAGGCGGGGAGCTAACTATGGCTACACCTTC. The full variable domain, in which reference TRBV12-5 and TRBJ1-2 provide the parts outside the CDR3, is DARVTQTPRHKVTEMGQEVTMRCQPILGHNTVFWYRQTMMQGLELLAYFRNRAPLDDSGMPKDRFSAEMPDATLATLKIQPSEPRDSAVYFCASGSRRGANYGYTFGSGTRLTVV.

As concerns this clone: Other DNA sequences of this sample code for an identical CDR3. The rearrangement joins TRBV12-3 or TRBV12-4 to TRBJ2-7; the D is unclear. The CDR3 totals 13 residues. V was pared by 0 bases and J by 4 bases, with 7 bases between. CDR3 amino acids: CASSLARPYEQYF. The CDR3 DNA reads as TGTGCCAGCAGTTTAGCGCGGCCGTACGAGCAGTACTTC.

V is TRBV9 and J is TRBJ2-1; 12 nucleotides agree with TRBD2. Germline V gene sequence: CDR1 SGDLS, CDR2 YYNGEE. V lost 2 bases, J lost 8 bases, and 8 bases stayed unmatched. CDR3 length: 16 residues. In nucleotides, the CDR3 is TGTGCCAGCAGCGTGTTTTCTAGCGGGGGGGCACATGAGCAGTTCTTC. Protein sequence: CASSVFSSGGAHEQFF.

The V and J genes are TRBV30 and TRBJ1-2; D is possibly TRBD1 (6 bases). Trimming pared 1 base from V and 7 bases from J, leaving 13 bases between. There are 13 residues in the CDR3. Germline-derived CDR1 and CDR2 are GTSNPN and SVGIG (reference sequence). The CDR3 is CAWSAMQGGGYTF. CDR3 sequence (DNA): TGTGCCTGGAGTGCAATGCAAGGGGGTGGCTACACCTTC.

The chain recombines TRBV28 with TRBJ1-3; no reliable D call. V was trimmed by 2 bases and J by 0 bases, leaving 11 bases between them. The CDR3 covers 16 residues. The germline gives CDR1 MDHEN, CDR2 SYDVKM. The CDR3 DNA is TGTGCCAGCAGTTTAGGGCGTACCTTCTCTGGAAACACCATATATTTT. It yields the protein CASSLGRTFSGNTIYF.

This chain connects TRBV18 to TRBJ1-1; D ambiguous. Germline CDR1 KGHSH, CDR2 LQKENI. V was trimmed by 4 bases and J by 3 bases, leaving 15 bases between them. This CDR3 region has 15 residues. The CDR3 region is CASSQNSGVYTEAFF. CDR3 sequence (DNA): TGTGCCAGCTCACAAAACTCCGGGGTGTACACTGAAGCTTTCTTT.

The rearrangement joins TRBV3-1 (or the pseudogene TRBV3-2) to TRBJ2-5, with 9 positions matching TRBD2. V shed 0 bases and J 5 bases; nucleotides not matched to a gene: 7. Germline CDR1 reads LGHDT; CDR2 reads YNNKEL (reference sequence). This CDR3 is built from 16 residues. The CDR3 region is CASSQDASGVGETQYF. DNA for the CDR3: TGTGCCAGCAGCCAAGATGCTAGCGGGGTCGGGGAGACCCAGTACTTC.

The table lists this clone with a count of one. This chain connects TRBV5-1 to TRBJ2-3; 7 positions agree with TRBD2. The CDR3 is 15 amino acids. Germline V gives CDR1 SGHRS, CDR2 YFSETQ. The ends lost 3 bases at V and 3 bases at J; junction bases unmatched: 7. The CDR3 coding sequence is TGCGCCAGCAGCTACCGCGGGAGAGATACAGATACGCAGTATTTT. Residues: CASSYRGRDTDTQYF.

V and J are TRBV5-4 and TRBJ2-5; 7 bases fit TRBD1. Losses at the gene ends were 4 bases for V and 5 bases for J; bases not matched to a gene: 5. Germline-derived CDR1 and CDR2 are SGHNT and YYREEE (reference sequence). This CDR3 contains 13 residues. The CDR3 sequence is CASSRDSHETQYF. DNA of the CDR3: TGTGCCAGCAGCCGGGACAGTCACGAGACCCAGTACTTC. The variable domain in full, with the rest retrieved from reference TRBV5-4 and TRBJ2-5, is ETGVTQSPTHLIKTRGQQVTLRCSSQSGHNTVSWYQQALGQGPQFIFQYYREEENGRGNFPPRFSGLQFPNYSSELNVNALELDDSALYLCASSRDSHETQYFGPGTRLLVL.

The CDR3 reads CSVVRTGGTEAFF. CDR3 sequence (DNA): TGCAGCGTTGTACGGACAGGGGGCACTGAAGCTTTCTTT. This chain connects TRBV29-1 to TRBJ1-1, with 10 bases identical to TRBD1. Germline trimming cut 4 bases from V and 4 bases from J; bases unmatched to any gene: 3. Germline CDR1 reads SQVTM; CDR2 reads ANQGSEA. CDR3 length equals 13 residues.

The chain uses TRBV7-2 and TRBJ2-1, with 15 bases aligning to TRBD2. Unmatched junction bases numbered 5, after V lost 5 bases and J lost 6 bases. Per germline, CDR1 SGHTA and CDR2 FQGNSA. This CDR3 region has 16 residues. This CDR3 reads CASSQGLAGGPNEQFF. CDR3 DNA sequence: TGTGCCAGCAGCCAAGGACTAGCGGGAGGGCCCAATGAGCAGTTCTTC.

V gene TRBV25-1 combines with J gene TRBJ1-3, with TRBD1 matching over 8 bases. Trimming removed 3 bases from V and 4 bases from J; junction bases left unmatched: 5. The CDR3 covers 15 residues. Germline CDR1 and CDR2: MGHDK and SYGVNS. CDR3: CASSDPTGVGNTIYF. The CDR3 DNA follows: TGTGCCAGCAGTGATCCGACAGGGGTGGGAAACACCATATATTTT.